This TCR beta chain was documented in a study of T cell responses to AZD1222 COVID-19 vaccine. The CDR3 length is 13 residues. Trimming removed 7 bases from V and 2 bases from J, with 11 bases in between. Germline V CDR1 and CDR2: MDHEN, SYDVKM. Worth noting for this clone: Antigen unknown.

Assay: immunoSEQ multiplex PCR; the TCRdb copy retains only in-frame clones and omits some. The sample has some 100,000 clones; roughly nine tenths are singletons. Study outcomes and limitations: Donor demographics were predominantly white British with a female majority; clonal diversity may be underestimated.

The sequenced sample was peripheral blood, obtained on day 0 of AZD1222 vaccination. This clonotype originated in an adult in good health. The chain has TRBV28 and TRBJ1-2; TRBD1 might be the D (6 bases). CDR3 sequence: CASNLQGNYGYTF. CDR3 sequence (DNA): TGTGCCAGCAACCTACAGGGAAACTATGGCTACACCTTC.